The 11 T cell receptor beta chains listed next were all sequenced from one sample in a study of neurological immune-mediated disorders. Using its own MiXCR run on the 5' RACE reads, TCRdb lists one record per CDR3 protein. The sample comprises about 70,000 distinct CDR3 sequences, 3.2% of which are singletons, and more than 4.5% rests with the top ten. The specimen was PBMCs. Receptors originate from a woman aged 45-60 years with multiple sclerosis.

This clonotype was detected ten times or more. In DNA form, the CDR3 reads TGTGCCAGCAGTGTCGGGACAGCCAACCGCCAAGAGACCCAGTACTTC. Protein product: CASSVGTANRQETQYF. The chain couples TRBV2 to TRBJ2-5; 7 nucleotides line up with TRBD1. Germline values: CDR1 SNHLY, CDR2 FYNNEI. Germline trimming cut 4 bases from V and 1 base from J; bases unmatched to any gene: 9. The CDR3 has 16 residues.

This clonotype was counted at least ten times. The chain employs TRBV7-9 and TRBJ1-6; D is possibly TRBD1 (6 bases). This CDR3 comprises 15 residues. The germline V gene has CDR1 SEHNR and CDR2 FQNEAQ (reference sequence). V lost 1 base to trimming and J lost 7 bases, with 11 bases between them. CDR3 amino acids: CASSLGSGGNSPLHF. The CDR3 coding sequence is TGTGCCAGCAGCTTAGGGTCGGGGGGCAATTCACCCCTCCACTTT.

Remarks on this clonotype: This may stem from a read error, because a much larger clone lies one nucleotide away. The J gene is TRBJ2-4, the V gene TRBV12-3 or TRBV12-4; D not certain. The CDR3 runs 12 residues. Trimming took off 3 bases at V and 10 bases at J, with 10 bases between the two ends. The CDR3 is CASSLTEKIQYF. Here the CDR3 DNA reads TGTGCCAGCAGTTTGACCGAGAAAATTCAGTACTTC.

This clonotype was seen many times. This chain links TRBV20-1 with TRBJ1-2, with no clear D. CDR3 length equals 11 residues. Trimming cost V 6 bases and J 3 bases, with 8 bases left between them. Germline V gene lookup returns CDR1 DFQATT and CDR2 SNEGSKA (reference sequence). Here the CDR3 DNA reads TGCAGTGCGGCCGGGGACTATGGCTACACCTTC. Amino acid sequence: CSAAGDYGYTF.

The V gene is TRBV9, the J gene TRBJ1-4; D gene ambiguous. Germline V gene lookup returns CDR1 SGDLS and CDR2 YYNGEE. Trimming took off 4 bases at V and 8 bases at J, with 24 bases between the two ends. This CDR3 contains 17 residues. The DNA for the CDR3 is TGTGCCAGCAGCCCCCGGCACACAAACGACCAACGGGAAAAACTGTTTTTT. Protein product: CASSPRHTNDQREKLFF.

This clonotype was counted many times. This chain links TRBV20-1 with TRBJ1-2; possibly TRBD1 for D (6 bases). CDR1 is DFQATT and CDR2 is SNEGSKA in the germline V gene (reference sequence). This CDR3 is built from 11 residues. The V end lost 5 bases, the J end lost 8 bases, and 12 bases lay between the germline ends. In DNA form, the CDR3 reads TGCAGTGCTTCACTCAGGGGCGGCTACACCTTC. This encodes CSASLRGGYTF.

This clonotype appeared many times. The chain joins TRBV5-8 to TRBJ1-5; TRBD1 is a possible D gene (6 bases). The CDR3 sequence is 15 residues long. V was trimmed by 5 bases and J by 7 bases, leaving 19 bases between them. Germline loops: CDR1 SGHTS, CDR2 YDEGEE. For the CDR3, the DNA is TGTGCCAGCAGTCTACAGGCAGGGGTCGGGCAGCCCCAGCATTTT. Its protein is CASSLQAGVGQPQHF.

This clonotype was recorded many times. The V call is TRBV4-2, the J call TRBJ2-5; no definite D call. Germline V gene data show CDR1 as LGHNA and CDR2 as YNFKEQ. This CDR3 has 13 residues. V was cut by 6 bases and J by 4 bases, with 12 bases left in between. CDR3 DNA sequence: TGTGCCAGCAGTTCCACCTCGGGAGAGACCCAGTACTTC. Its protein product is CASSSTSGETQYF.

The sample holds many counts of this clonotype. V usage is TRBV5-5 and J usage is TRBJ2-3, with D uncertain. The CDR3 consists of 17 residues. Trimming stripped 0 bases from V and 4 bases from J, with 18 bases between. Germline V CDR1 and CDR2: SGHKS, YYEKEE (reference sequence). CDR3 in amino acids: CASSLVSVGGSPDTQYF. The CDR3 DNA reads as TGTGCCAGCAGCTTGGTTTCCGTGGGTGGTAGCCCAGATACGCAGTATTTT.

This clonotype was observed at least ten times. This chain joins TRBV20-1 and TRBJ1-5; D call uncertain. The CDR3 spans 12 residues. V was cut by 3 bases and J by 7 bases, with 10 bases left in between. Germline loops: CDR1 DFQATT, CDR2 SNEGSKA (reference sequence). This CDR3 is CSAREGEQPQHF. The CDR3 nucleotides are TGCAGTGCTAGGGAGGGTGAGCAGCCCCAGCATTTT.

In this sample, this clonotype turned up many times. The rearrangement joins TRBV3-1 to TRBJ1-6; maybe TRBD1 (6 bases). The germline V gene has CDR1 LGHDT and CDR2 YNNKEL (reference sequence). V was cut by 4 bases and J by 7 bases, with 11 bases left in between. The CDR3 has 14 residues. The CDR3, as DNA: TGTGCCAGCAGCCTCGGACAGCGAAATTCACCCCTCCACTTT. Protein sequence: CASSLGQRNSPLHF.